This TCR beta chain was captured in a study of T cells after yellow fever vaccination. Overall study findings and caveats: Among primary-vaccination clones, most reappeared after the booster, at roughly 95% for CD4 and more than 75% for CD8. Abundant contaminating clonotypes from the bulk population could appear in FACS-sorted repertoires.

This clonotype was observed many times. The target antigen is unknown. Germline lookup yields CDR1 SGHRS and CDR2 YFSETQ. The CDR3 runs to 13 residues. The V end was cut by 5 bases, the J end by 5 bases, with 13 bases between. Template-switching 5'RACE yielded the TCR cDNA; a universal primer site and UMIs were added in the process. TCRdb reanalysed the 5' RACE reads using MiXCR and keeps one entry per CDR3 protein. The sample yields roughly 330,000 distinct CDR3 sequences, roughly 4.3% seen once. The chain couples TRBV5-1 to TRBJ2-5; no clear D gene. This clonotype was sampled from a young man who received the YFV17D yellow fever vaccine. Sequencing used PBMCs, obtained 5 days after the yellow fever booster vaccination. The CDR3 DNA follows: TGCGCCAGCAGGTCCGGCCTCGGGGAGACCCAGTACTTC. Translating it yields CASRSGLGETQYF.